This TCR beta chain was observed in a study of cytomegalovirus exposure and HLA in healthy donors. Findings of the study overall: Among TCR beta chains, those listed as cytomegalovirus-associated numbered around 180. Later on, a genetic analysis was performed. It linked a missense variant in DCLRE1C with V- and J-gene trimming of TCR beta.

CDR3 size: 15 residues. Germline CDR1 is MNHEY and CDR2 is SMNVEV (reference sequence). Trimming at V came to 5 bases and at J to 4 bases, leaving 7 bases not matched to a gene. Donors in the study were healthy people who gave bone marrow. PCR involved 60 Vbeta and 13 Jbeta primers. TCRdb's table, derived via immunoSEQ multiplex PCR, lists solely in-frame clones and lacks some. The sample carries about 140,000 clones, approximately 82% recorded once. Notes on this clone: Its antigen remains unknown.

The sample consisted of PBMCs. This TCR came from a man between 25 and 39 years old in good health and CMV-seropositive. V usage is TRBV27 and J usage is TRBJ2-1; the match to TRBD1 covers 8 bases. The CDR3 sequence is CASSPSGGLYNEQFF. CDR3 DNA: TGTGCCAGCAGTCCATCAGGGGGCCTTTACAATGAGCAGTTCTTC.